One and the same sample provided the 12 T cell receptor beta chains below, sequenced in a study of CD8+CD57+ T cells in acquired aplastic anemia (dated by TCRdb to 2016 to 2019). The reads were generated on an Illumina HiSeq 2000. Genomic DNA was used as template for profiling of TCR beta VDJ combinations and CDR3 sequences. The public reads were run again by TCRdb, first through fastp at Q25 and then through MiXCR, and only productive beta chains were kept. Under each unique CDR3 protein, matching rows form one entry showing the most common genes and DNA. Recorded for this sample are about 190,000 distinct CDR3 sequences; roughly half of them occurred a single time. The ten largest clones take up 15% to 20% of the sample. Sequencing input: sorted CD4+, CD8+, or CD8+CD57+ T cells (not recorded which) from PBMCs. The receptors here all came from a human donor in good health, serving as a control.

This clonotype was detected many times. This chain links TRBV3-1 with TRBJ1-3, with TRBD1 matching 8 bases. Per germline, CDR1 LGHDT and CDR2 YNNKEL (reference sequence). This CDR3 spans 14 amino acids. The V and J ends lost 4 bases and 10 bases, in that order; junction bases with no gene match: 9. The CDR3 sequence: CASSRATQGGTIYF. The CDR3 bases are TGTGCCAGCAGCCGGGCTACACAGGGGGGGACCATATATTTT.

Notes on this clonotype: Sequence at one end of the junction differs from germline and may be a read error. The genes are TRBV20-1 and TRBJ2-7; 7 bases are shared with TRBD1. CDR1 and CDR2 from the germline V gene are DFQATT and SNEGSKA (reference sequence). The CDR3 sequence is 14 residues long. In DNA, the CDR3 is TGCGGTGCGAGCCGAGACAGGGAGCCCTACGAGCAGTACTTC. As protein: CGASRDREPYEQYF.

The genes are TRBV20-1 and TRBJ1-6, with TRBD1 identical over 8 bases. Germline assignment: CDR1 DFQATT and CDR2 SNEGSKA (reference sequence). V trimming: 4 bases; J trimming: 7 bases; junction bases outside the gene matches: 6. This CDR3 has 14 residues. CDR3: CSAKTGVSNSPLHF. DNA of the CDR3: TGCAGTGCTAAGACAGGGGTTTCGAATTCACCCCTCCACTTT.

CDR3 sequence: CASSLGSGGGDEQYF. The CDR3 DNA sequence: TGTGCCAGCAGCTTAGGGAGCGGGGGAGGCGACGAGCAGTACTTC. V usage is TRBV7-2 and J usage is TRBJ2-7, with 8 bases lining up with TRBD2. The CDR3 has 15 residues. CDR1 SGHTA and CDR2 FQGNSA come from the germline V gene. V gave up 1 base and J gave up 5 bases; unmatched junction bases: 7. The variable domain in full, completed from reference TRBV7-2 and TRBJ2-7, reads GAGVSQSPSNKVTEKGKDVELRCDPISGHTALYWYRQSLGQGLEFLIYFQGNSAPDKSGLPSDRFSAERTGGSVSTLTIQRTQQEDSAVYLCASSLGSGGGDEQYFGPGTRLTVT.

Concerning this clonotype itself: Being one base from a much bigger clone, this may be a read error. J is TRBJ1-2 and V is TRBV19, with D tentatively TRBD1 (5 bases). Germline V gene data show CDR1 as LNHDA and CDR2 as SQIVND (reference sequence). This CDR3 region has 14 residues. The CDR3 nucleotides are TGTGCCAGTAGTATGACAGTCACTAACTATGGCTACGCCTTC. The encoded protein is CASSMTVTNYGYAF.

Concerning this clonotype: This may be a read error, as it is one base from a much larger clone. The chain couples TRBV7-8 to TRBJ2-1; 8 bases align to TRBD2. This CDR3 has 14 residues. Germline loops: CDR1 SGHVS, CDR2 FQNEAQ. Here the CDR3 reads CASSQAGLVDEQSF. CDR3 nucleotides: TGTGCCAGCAGCCAAGCGGGACTAGTCGATGAGCAGTCCTTC.

This clonotype was seen many times. The chain has TRBV5-6 and TRBJ1-4; 7 positions agree with TRBD1. The CDR3 is 15 residues long. Germline-derived CDR1 and CDR2 are SGHDT and YYEEEE. V was clipped by 0 bases and J by 11 bases; unmatched bases: 10. CDR3 protein: CASSLGPTGLGKLFF. CDR3 coding DNA: TGTGCCAGCAGCTTGGGCCCGACAGGGTTAGGGAAACTGTTTTTT.

This sequence joins TRBV10-2 and TRBJ1-2; D gene uncertain. The CDR3 has 13 amino acids. Germline V gene lookup returns CDR1 WSHSY and CDR2 SAAADI. V lost 6 bases to trimming and J lost 7 bases, with 15 bases between them. The CDR3, as DNA: TGCGCCAGCAGCTTTCCGGGATCCTCTGGCTACACCTTC. This encodes CASSFPGSSGYTF.

This clonotype was observed many times. This sequence joins TRBV20-1 and TRBJ1-2, with D possibly being TRBD1 (6 bases). The germline CDR1 and CDR2 sequences are DFQATT and SNEGSKA (reference sequence). Trimming stripped 5 bases from V and 2 bases from J, with 18 bases between. The CDR3 consists of 15 residues. The CDR3 loop reads CSAPRLQGGNYGYTF. Here the CDR3 DNA reads TGCAGTGCTCCTCGTTTACAGGGAGGCAACTATGGCTACACCTTC.

Ten or more counts support this clonotype. The CDR3 sequence: CAGQGARETQYF. CDR3 DNA: TGTGCCGGACAGGGGGCTAGGGAGACCCAGTACTTC. This sequence joins TRBV7-9 and TRBJ2-5; the match to TRBD1 covers 11 bases. Germline loops: CDR1 SEHNR, CDR2 FQNEAQ (reference sequence). This CDR3 region has 12 residues. J lost 5 bases, V lost 11 bases, and 4 bases had no gene match.

The chain employs TRBV7-9 and TRBJ2-7, with 9 bases lining up with TRBD1. Germline assignment: CDR1 SEHNR and CDR2 FQNEAQ (reference sequence). J lost 2 bases, V lost 5 bases, and 10 bases had no gene match. This CDR3 region has 16 residues. CDR3 coding DNA: TGTGCCAGCAGCCTGATCGCCGGGACAGGGACCTACGAGCAGTACTTC. Translated: CASSLIAGTGTYEQYF. Full variable domain (outside the CDR3, taken from reference TRBV7-9 and TRBJ2-7): DTGVSQNPRHKITKRGQNVTFRCDPISEHNRLYWYRQTLGQGPEFLTYFQNEAQLEKSRLLSDRFSAERPKGSFSTLEIQRTEQGDSAMYLCASSLIAGTGTYEQYFGPGTRLTVT.

The chain joins TRBV19 to TRBJ2-1, with 15 bases fitting TRBD2. CDR3 length: 19 residues. Germline V gene data show CDR1 as LNHDA and CDR2 as SQIVND (reference sequence). Trimming at V came to 3 bases and at J to 4 bases, leaving 10 bases not matched to a gene. For the CDR3, the DNA is TGTGCCAGTAGTATCGGACTAGCGGGGGGGCCTCCCGCTTACAATGAGCAGTTCTTC. Translated: CASSIGLAGGPPAYNEQFF.